Each of the 25 T cell receptor beta chains below was sequenced from the same sample in a study of T cells after yellow fever vaccination. In TCRdb, the 5' RACE reads were re-called with MiXCR into one record per CDR3 protein. Here the sample spans 250,000 or so distinct CDR3 sequences, more than 3.5% being singletons. The sequences come from PBMCs, collected 15 days after the yellow fever booster vaccination. The receptors derive from a man aged 18 to 29 who received the YFV17D yellow fever vaccine.

This clonotype was recorded at least ten times. The chain joins TRBV4-3 to TRBJ2-3; TRBD2 aligns across 9 bases. Germline CDR1 reads LGHNA; CDR2 reads YSLEER. The CDR3 runs 21 residues. J was trimmed by 2 bases and V by 0 bases; bases with no gene match: 18. CDR3 DNA: TGCGCCAGCAGCCAAGATCCCCCAGCGGGGGGCCTCCTCCGGGCCACAGATACGCAGTATTTT. Translated: CASSQDPPAGGLLRATDTQYF.

This clonotype was found many times. The rearrangement uses TRBV5-4 and TRBJ1-1; D is undetermined. CDR3 length: 15 amino acids. The V end was cut by 0 bases, the J end by 4 bases, with 13 bases between. CDR1 is SGHNT, CDR2 YYREEE, per germline (reference sequence). The CDR3 sequence is CASSLVRVEGTEAFF. The CDR3 DNA follows: TGTGCCAGCAGCTTGGTCCGGGTGGAGGGCACTGAAGCTTTCTTT.

There are many counts of this clonotype. This chain uses TRBV12-3 or TRBV12-4 with TRBJ2-7; D is uncertain. The CDR3 has 13 amino acids. Trimming cost V 2 bases and J 0 bases, with 5 bases left between them. The CDR3 loop is CASSLPASYEQYF. CDR3 nucleotide sequence: TGTGCCAGCAGTTTACCCGCCTCCTACGAGCAGTACTTC.

This clonotype was seen ten or more times. The J gene is TRBJ2-2, the V gene TRBV7-8; a weak D match, TRBD2 (6 bases). The CDR3 extends over 16 amino acids. Germline CDR1 and CDR2: SGHVS and FQNEAQ. Trimming pared 1 base from V and 4 bases from J, leaving 13 bases between. CDR3 loop: CASSLGGGVGTGELFF. In nucleotides, the CDR3 is TGTGCCAGCAGCTTAGGAGGCGGGGTGGGCACCGGGGAGCTGTTTTTT.

This clonotype came up many times. This sequence joins TRBV5-1 and TRBJ1-2; no definite D call. Germline V gene sequence: CDR1 SGHRS, CDR2 YFSETQ. This CDR3 contains 14 residues. The V end was cut by 3 bases, the J end by 6 bases, with 15 bases between. The CDR3: CASSYFGDEDGYTF. The CDR3 bases are TGCGCCAGCAGCTATTTCGGGGATGAGGATGGCTACACCTTC.

This clonotype was seen repeatedly, ten times or more. This sequence joins TRBV7-2 and TRBJ2-1, with 7 bases that match TRBD2. The CDR3 extends over 13 amino acids. With 6 bases clipped from V and 7 bases from J, the junction kept 6 bases outside the gene matches. Germline lookup yields CDR1 SGHTA and CDR2 FQGNSA. The CDR3 sequence is CASSSRGGNEQFF. In nucleotides, the CDR3 is TGTGCCAGCAGTTCTCGCGGGGGAAATGAGCAGTTCTTC.

This clonotype was seen repeatedly, ten times or more. The rearrangement uses TRBV7-2 and TRBJ2-3; D remains ambiguous. Germline-derived CDR1 and CDR2 are SGHTA and FQGNSA. V lost 4 bases and J 4 bases, leaving 6 bases between the germline ends. The CDR3 runs 12 residues. This CDR3 reads CASSSSPDTQYF. CDR3 nucleotides: TGTGCCAGCAGCTCCAGCCCAGATACGCAGTATTTT. The full variable domain, its missing parts supplied by reference TRBV7-2 and TRBJ2-3, is GAGVSQSPSNKVTEKGKDVELRCDPISGHTALYWYRQSLGQGLEFLIYFQGNSAPDKSGLPSDRFSAERTGGSVSTLTIQRTQQEDSAVYLCASSSSPDTQYFGPGTRLTVL.

This clonotype was seen at least ten times. This chain connects TRBV3-1 to TRBJ2-6; possibly TRBD2 for D (5 bases). V lost 0 bases and J 2 bases, leaving 14 bases between the germline ends. The germline CDR1 and CDR2 sequences are LGHDT and YNNKEL (reference sequence). The CDR3 is made up of 18 amino acids. The chain's CDR3 is CASSQENRRTPGANVLTF. The CDR3 DNA reads as TGTGCCAGCAGCCAAGAGAACAGAAGGACTCCTGGGGCCAACGTCCTGACTTTC.

This clonotype was found many times. This sequence joins TRBV12-3 or TRBV12-4 and TRBJ1-3; weak D call: TRBD1 (5 bases). V dropped 3 bases and J dropped 0 bases, with 12 bases sitting between them. The CDR3 has 16 residues. CDR3 sequence reads: CASSLRPGGSGNTIYF. The DNA of the CDR3 is TGTGCCAGCAGTTTGCGACCGGGGGGCTCTGGAAACACCATATATTTT.

At least ten counts were recorded for this clonotype. As DNA, the CDR3 is TGCAGTGGGGCAGAATCCGGGCTGGACCAGCCCCAGCATTTT. Residues: CSGAESGLDQPQHF. The V and J genes are TRBV20-1 and TRBJ1-5; D is undetermined. The V gene lost 7 bases and the J gene lost 7 bases, with 20 bases spanning the gap. Germline values: CDR1 DFQATT, CDR2 SNEGSKA (reference sequence). There are 14 residues in the CDR3.

This clonotype was seen repeatedly, ten times or more. V usage is TRBV7-9 and J usage is TRBJ2-1, with D possibly matching TRBD1 (6 bases). The CDR3 consists of 12 residues. CDR1 is SEHNR and CDR2 is FQNEAQ in the germline V gene (reference sequence). Trimming removed 1 base from V and 15 bases from J, with 13 bases in between. The CDR3 DNA sequence: TGTGCCAGCAGCTTAGAAGGCAGGGGTGGGTTCTTC. Translated, it gives CASSLEGRGGFF. Drawing the rest from reference TRBV7-9 and TRBJ2-1, the complete variable domain is DTGVSQNPRHKITKRGQNVTFRCDPISEHNRLYWYRQTLGQGPEFLTYFQNEAQLEKSRLLSDRFSAERPKGSFSTLEIQRTEQGDSAMYLCASSLEGRGGFFGPGTRLTVL.

The sample holds many counts of this clonotype. The CDR3: CASTLAGTLAKNIQYF. CDR3 nucleotides: TGTGCCAGCACCTTGGCGGGGACCCTAGCCAAAAACATTCAGTACTTC. The genes are TRBV6-1 and TRBJ2-4, with D possibly matching TRBD2 (6 bases). CDR1 MNHNS and CDR2 SASEGT come from the germline V gene. This CDR3 region has 16 residues. V lost 7 bases, J lost 0 bases, and 16 bases lay in between.

This clonotype showed up many times. V gene TRBV6-5 combines with J gene TRBJ1-1; possibly TRBD1 for D (6 bases). From germline, CDR1 is MNHEY and CDR2 SVGAGI. The CDR3 extends over 13 amino acids. The germline V and J ends were trimmed by 2 bases and 7 bases, with 11 bases remaining between them. The CDR3 loop is CASSYGGASEAFF. In nucleotides, the CDR3 is TGTGCCAGCAGTTACGGGGGCGCGAGTGAAGCTTTCTTT.

The rearrangement joins TRBV15 to TRBJ2-7; 10 bases line up with TRBD1. Germline V gene data show CDR1 as LNHNV and CDR2 as YYDKDF (reference sequence). The CDR3 consists of 14 residues. Losses at the gene ends were 7 bases for V and 6 bases for J; bases not matched to a gene: 9. The CDR3 nucleotides read TGTGCCACCAAACGACACGGGACAGGGGTCGAGCAGTACTTC. Its protein is CATKRHGTGVEQYF.

This clonotype was observed many times. In DNA form, the CDR3 reads TGTGCCAGCTCACCAGGGAGGTTAAGTGGCTACACCTTC. This translates into CASSPGRLSGYTF. This sequence joins TRBV18 and TRBJ1-2; D is undetermined. The V end was cut by 2 bases, the J end by 7 bases, with 11 bases between. CDR3 length equals 13 residues. Germline CDR1 is KGHSH and CDR2 is LQKENI. Supplemented by reference TRBV18 and TRBJ1-2, the full variable domain reads NAGVMQNPRHLVRRRGQEARLRCSPMKGHSHVYWYRQLPEEGLKFMVYLQKENIIDESGMPKERFSAEFPKEGPSILRIQQVVRGDSAAYFCASSPGRLSGYTFGSGTRLTVV.

This clonotype was detected many times. The chain joins TRBV7-2 to TRBJ2-3, with D uncertain. Germline V gene data show CDR1 as SGHTA and CDR2 as FQGNSA. CDR3 size: 16 residues. V lost 3 bases and J 0 bases, leaving 13 bases between the germline ends. Here the CDR3 DNA reads TGTGCCAGCAGCTTCGCTGGCGGTACTAGCACAGATACGCAGTATTTT. Its protein is CASSFAGGTSTDTQYF. Looking up the rest from reference TRBV7-2 and TRBJ2-3 gives the full variable domain: GAGVSQSPSNKVTEKGKDVELRCDPISGHTALYWYRQSLGQGLEFLIYFQGNSAPDKSGLPSDRFSAERTGGSVSTLTIQRTQQEDSAVYLCASSFAGGTSTDTQYFGPGTRLTVL.

This clonotype occurred many times. The chain has TRBV7-9 and TRBJ2-5, with 12 bases identical to TRBD1. Germline loops: CDR1 SEHNR, CDR2 FQNEAQ (reference sequence). CDR3 size: 16 residues. V gave up 3 bases and J gave up 5 bases; unmatched junction bases: 7. The CDR3 coding sequence is TGTGCCAGCAGCTTCCGGGACAGGGGGCGCGAGGAGACCCAGTACTTC. Translation: CASSFRDRGREETQYF.

This clonotype was found many times. V is TRBV20-1 and J is TRBJ1-2; D remains unclear. Deletions cut 7 bases from V and 5 bases from J, with 8 bases between. This CDR3 contains 10 residues. From germline, CDR1 is DFQATT and CDR2 SNEGSKA (reference sequence). The CDR3 DNA sequence: TGCAGTGTCGGCAGGTATGGCTACACCTTC. Translation gives CSVGRYGYTF.

This clonotype was recorded at least ten times. This rearrangement joins TRBV27 to TRBJ2-1; TRBD2 agrees at 8 bases. The CDR3 extends over 15 amino acids. V lost 5 bases to trimming and J lost 5 bases; unmatched junction nucleotides: 8. Germline CDR1 MNHEY, CDR2 SMNVEV (reference sequence). As DNA, the CDR3 is TGTGCCAGCAGTGCCAGCGGGGGTACGAACAATGAGCAGTTCTTC. Its translation is CASSASGGTNNEQFF.

This clonotype was picked up many times. This chain joins TRBV4-2 and TRBJ2-1; TRBD2 matches at 7 bases. This CDR3 region has 17 residues. Germline V gene data show CDR1 as LGHNA and CDR2 as YNFKEQ. Trimming took 1 base from V and 5 from J; bases not matched to a gene: 11. The CDR3 sequence: CASSQGEGGAFDNEQFF. For the CDR3, the DNA is TGTGCCAGCAGCCAAGGGGAGGGCGGGGCCTTTGACAATGAGCAGTTCTTC.

This clonotype was counted at least ten times. This rearrangement joins TRBV18 to TRBJ2-7; a possible D gene is TRBD2 (6 bases). Trimming pared 3 bases from V and 2 bases from J, leaving 17 bases between. Germline assignment: CDR1 KGHSH and CDR2 LQKENI. This CDR3 comprises 16 residues. CDR3 in amino acids: CASSPLGGNSAYEQYF. The CDR3 DNA reads as TGTGCCAGCTCACCGTTGGGAGGAAACAGTGCCTACGAGCAGTACTTC.

This clonotype has a handful of counts. The rearrangement uses TRBV28 and TRBJ2-2; the match to TRBD2 covers 7 bases. The CDR3 sequence is 16 residues long. V was pared by 1 base and J by 1 base, with 3 bases of the junction left unmatched. Germline CDR1 reads MDHEN; CDR2 reads SYDVKM. The chain's CDR3 is CASSLFIAGNTGELFF. CDR3 nucleotides: TGTGCCAGCAGTTTATTCATAGCGGGGAACACCGGGGAGCTGTTTTTT.

This clonotype was observed at least ten times. V is TRBV7-9 and J is TRBJ1-1; D not certain. The germline CDR1 and CDR2 sequences are SEHNR and FQNEAQ (reference sequence). The CDR3 loop spans 15 amino acids. The V end lost 5 bases, the J end lost 3 bases, and 16 bases lay between the germline ends. CDR3 sequence reads: CASSPHAGADTEAFF. CDR3 DNA sequence: TGTGCCAGCAGCCCCCATGCGGGTGCCGACACTGAAGCTTTCTTT.

This clonotype was observed a few times. The rearrangement links TRBV30 to TRBJ2-7; 9 bases are shared with TRBD1. CDR3 length: 13 residues. Germline lookup yields CDR1 GTSNPN and CDR2 SVGIG (reference sequence). V was pared by 2 bases and J by 3 bases, with 2 bases of the junction left unmatched. Here the CDR3 DNA reads TGTGCCTGGAGTTGGACAGGGGTCTACGAGCAGTACTTC. Encoded protein: CAWSWTGVYEQYF.

This clonotype has at least ten counts. This chain joins TRBV20-1 and TRBJ2-2; 7 bases fit TRBD1. Trimming removed 1 base from V and 0 bases from J; junction bases left unmatched: 8. The CDR3 runs to 17 residues. CDR1 is DFQATT and CDR2 is SNEGSKA in the germline V gene (reference sequence). The chain's CDR3 is CSARVGGQAANTGELFF. In nucleotides, the CDR3 is TGCAGTGCTAGAGTGGGTGGACAGGCAGCGAACACCGGGGAGCTGTTTTTT.